A selection of T cell receptor beta chains follows, all from one sample in a study of memory CD4+ T cells and cytomegalovirus serostatus. Sequencing was performed with immunoSEQ multiplex PCR; in TCRdb, only in-frame clones are kept and a portion is missing. The sample has some 26,000 clones; around 80% are singletons. The sequenced material came from memory CD4+ T cells from blood. These receptors all come from an adult in good health and CMV-seronegative. Each CDR3 is given with its conserved first and last residue. Fields, in order: D gene, clone size, V gene, J gene, CDR3 protein, CDR3 DNA. A D gene is named only where the DNA matches it firmly. Size values are once, few and many counts, or a class for expanded clones, and some rows have none.

>-|-|TRBV15|TRBJ1-1
CATSRDLGDNTEAFF
TGTGCCACCAGCAGAGATCTGGGTGATAACACTGAAGCTTTCTTT
>-|-|TRBV30|TRBJ1-1
CAWSATGNTEAFF
TGTGCCTGGAGTGCGACAGGGAACACTGAAGCTTTCTTT
>-|-|TRBV5-1|TRBJ2-7
CASSLAGNHEQYF
TGCGCCAGCAGCTTGGCTGGTAACCACGAGCAGTACTTC
>-|-|TRBV5-1|TRBJ1-2
CASSAAYGYTF
TGCGCCAGCAGCGCGGCCTATGGCTACACCTTC
>TRBD1|-|TRBV4-2|TRBJ1-6
CASSQDTGASPLHF
TGTGCCAGCAGCCAAGATACAGGGGCTTCACCCCTCCACTTT
>-|-|TRBV10-2|TRBJ2-5
CASSESDGTGAQTQYF
TGCGCCAGCAGTGAGTCCGACGGGACGGGGGCGCAGACCCAGTACTTC
>-|-|TRBV6-1|TRBJ2-2
CASSEIRTGELFF
TGTGCCAGCAGTGAAATTAGGACAGGGGAGCTGTTTTTT
>TRBD1|-|TRBV6-5|TRBJ2-7
CASRQGTGETYEQYF
TGTGCCAGCAGACAAGGGACAGGCGAAACCTACGAGCAGTACTTC
>-|-|TRBV28|TRBJ1-4
CASSPQFRGILREKLFF
TGTGCCAGCAGTCCCCAATTCAGGGGTATCTTAAGGGAAAAACTGTTTTTT
>-|-|TRBV5-8|TRBJ1-5
CASSSSDPSQPQHF
TGTGCCAGCAGCTCCTCGGATCCGAGCCAGCCCCAGCATTTT
>-|-|TRBV9|TRBJ1-2
CASSVQETNYGYTF
TGTGCCAGCAGCGTGCAGGAAACTAACTATGGCTACACCTTC
>-|-|TRBV28|TRBJ1-1
CASSLPGGGTEAFF
TGTGCCAGCAGTCTCCCGGGGGGCGGCACTGAAGCTTTCTTT
>-|-|TRBV21-1|TRBJ1-2
CANSRRTGADGYTF
TGTGCCAACAGCCGTCGGACAGGGGCCGATGGCTACACCTTC
>-|few|TRBV4-1|TRBJ1-3
CASSQDTVSGNTIYF
TGCGCCAGCAGCCAAGATACGGTTTCTGGAAACACCATATATTTT
>-|once|TRBV4-1|TRBJ1-3
CASSQEGTASSGNTIYF
TGCGCCAGCAGCCAAGAGGGAACCGCCAGCTCTGGAAACACCATATATTTT
>-|-|TRBV4-1|TRBJ2-7
CASSQVNFIGQLYEQYF
TGCGCCAGCAGCCAAGTAAATTTCATAGGGCAGCTCTACGAGCAGTACTTC
>-|-|TRBV10-2|TRBJ1-4
CASSEFRRGGEKLFF
TGCGCCAGCAGTGAGTTTCGGAGAGGGGGGGAAAAACTGTTTTTT
>-|-|TRBV9|TRBJ1-3
CASSARDRYSGNTIYF
TGTGCCAGCAGTGCAAGAGACCGGTACTCTGGAAACACCATATATTTT
>-|-|TRBV30|TRBJ1-2
CAWSPGPANYGYTF
TGTGCCTGGAGTCCTGGGCCCGCTAACTATGGCTACACCTTC
>-|-|TRBV7-2|TRBJ1-2
CASSLVGQRLNYGYTF
TGTGCCAGCAGCTTAGTGGGGCAGCGCCTTAACTATGGCTACACCTTC
>TRBD1|-|TRBV11-3|TRBJ1-2
CASSLRGQGGNGYTF
TGTGCCAGCAGCTTGAGGGGACAGGGGGGTAATGGCTACACCTTC
>TRBD1|-|TRBV2|TRBJ2-7
CASKVQGVSEQYF
TGTGCCAGCAAGGTACAGGGGGTCTCCGAGCAGTACTTC
>-|-|TRBV30|TRBJ1-5
CAWKGKGDYSNQPQHF
TGTGCCTGGAAGGGGAAAGGAGACTATAGCAATCAGCCCCAGCATTTT
>-|-|TRBV27|TRBJ2-2
CASRATVRDTGELFF
TGTGCCAGCAGGGCGACAGTAAGGGACACCGGGGAGCTGTTTTTT
>-|few|TRBV29-1|TRBJ1-1
CSVDLGGRGTEAFF
TGCAGCGTTGATCTGGGGGGCAGGGGAACTGAAGCTTTCTTT
>-|-|TRBV19|TRBJ1-4
CASSIVGANEKLFF
TGTGCCAGTAGTATAGTAGGGGCTAATGAAAAACTGTTTTTT
>TRBD1|-|TRBV10-3|TRBJ2-3
CAITTGAGDTQYF
TGTGCCATCACCACAGGGGCAGGTGATACGCAGTATTTT
>-|-|TRBV5-6|TRBJ2-7
CASSLTNRGGFEQYF
TGTGCCAGCAGCTTGACTAACAGGGGAGGATTTGAGCAGTACTTC
>TRBD1|few|TRBV2|TRBJ1-1
CASDGQGNTEAFF
TGTGCCAGCGACGGACAGGGGAACACTGAAGCTTTCTTT
>-|-|TRBV11-2|TRBJ1-3
CASSSLNTQSSGNTIYF
TGTGCCAGCAGCTCCCTCAACACCCAGAGCTCTGGAAACACCATATATTTT
>-|-|TRBV4-3|TRBJ1-1
CASSQAPTGLNTEAFF
TGCGCCAGCAGCCAAGCCCCAACAGGGCTGAACACTGAAGCTTTCTTT
>-|-|TRBV9|TRBJ2-5
CASSSRLAEETQYF
TGTGCCAGCAGCTCCCGGCTAGCTGAGGAGACCCAGTACTTC
>-|-|TRBV6-1|TRBJ1-2
CASSELASLNYGYTF
TGTGCCAGCAGTGAATTGGCCAGCTTAAACTATGGCTACACCTTC
>-|-|TRBV5-6|TRBJ2-2
CASSLEGRRTGELFF
TGTGCCAGCAGCTTGGAGGGCAGGCGCACCGGGGAGCTGTTTTTT
>-|few|TRBV19|TRBJ2-3
CASSGRYSTDTQYF
TGTGCCAGTAGTGGGCGGTATAGCACAGATACGCAGTATTTT
>-|-|TRBV11-1|TRBJ2-1
CASSFDNSYNEQFF
TGTGCCAGCAGCTTTGACAACTCCTACAATGAGCAGTTCTTC
>-|few|TRBV5-1|TRBJ1-6
CASSLAAGDSPLHF
TGCGCCAGCAGCTTGGCCGCAGGGGATTCACCCCTCCACTTT
>-|-|TRBV9|TRBJ1-6
CASSVARLANGDSPLHF
TGTGCCAGCAGCGTAGCTCGCCTTGCCAACGGGGATTCACCCCTCCACTTT
>TRBD1|-|TRBV6-6|TRBJ1-1
CACKSGGDGTEAFF
TGTGCCTGCAAATCAGGGGGGGACGGCACTGAAGCTTTCTTT
>TRBD1|medium-sized|TRBV5-1|TRBJ1-5
CASSSGQGTGDQPQHF
TGCGCCAGCAGCTCCGGACAGGGAACGGGGGATCAGCCCCAGCATTTT
>-|-|TRBV10-3|TRBJ2-3
CAISEAPGTKADTQYF
TGTGCCATCAGTGAGGCCCCCGGGACCAAGGCTGATACGCAGTATTTT
>TRBD1|-|TRBV7-3|TRBJ2-2
CASSSRQGSYTGELFF
TGTGCCAGCAGCTCCCGACAGGGGAGTTACACCGGGGAGCTGTTTTTT
>-|-|TRBV18|TRBJ2-6
CASSLPGFSGANVLTF
TGTGCCAGCTCACTCCCAGGGTTCTCTGGGGCCAACGTCCTGACTTTC
>-|-|TRBV29-1|TRBJ2-5
CSYYLGSETQYF
TGCAGCTACTATTTAGGGTCGGAGACCCAGTACTTC
>-|-|TRBV7-9|TRBJ2-1
CASSPPGHNEQFF
TGTGCCAGCAGCCCTCCAGGACACAATGAGCAGTTCTTC
>TRBD1|-|TRBV29-1|TRBJ1-4
CSVRTGGSPNEKLFF
TGCAGCGTTCGGACAGGGGGGTCCCCTAATGAAAAACTGTTTTTT
>-|-|TRBV6-1|TRBJ1-2
CASSEALGGYRGYTF
TGTGCCAGCAGTGAAGCGCTGGGAGGGTACAGAGGCTACACCTTC
>-|-|TRBV30|TRBJ1-5
CAWSSDSNQPQHF
TGTGCCTGGAGTAGTGATAGCAATCAGCCCCAGCATTTT
>-|-|TRBV2|TRBJ1-4
CASSVPRAGDEKLFF
TGTGCCAGCAGTGTCCCCCGGGCCGGCGATGAAAAACTGTTTTTT
>-|-|TRBV5-1|TRBJ1-2
CASSLYEPERYGYTF
TGCGCCAGCAGCTTGTATGAGCCAGAGCGCTATGGCTACACCTTC
>-|-|TRBV5-1|TRBJ2-5
CASSYTSGTQETQYF
TGCGCCAGCAGCTATACCTCCGGGACCCAAGAGACCCAGTACTTC
>-|-|TRBV6-5|TRBJ1-3
CASRPASGNTIYF
TGTGCCAGCAGGCCAGCTTCTGGAAACACCATATATTTT
>-|-|TRBV18|TRBJ1-2
CASSPITDSNNYGYTF
TGTGCCAGCTCACCCATCACGGACAGCAATAACTATGGCTACACCTTC